This note documents a single TCR beta chain sequence. The run depth of the assay was deep. Data came from immunoSEQ multiplex PCR; TCRdb stores just in-frame clones and leaves some out. This table holds about 600,000 clones, 98% found once. V lost 3 bases and J lost 0, with 9 bases in between. CDR1 is SGHTA, CDR2 FQGTGA, per germline. CDR3 length: 15 residues. As defined, naive CD8 cells were CD45RO-negative and positively selected for CCR7, with terminally differentiated effector memory CD45RA+ cells excluded. These data are taken from a study of shared clonotypes between healthy human individuals. The V call is TRBV7-3, the J call TRBJ2-1; no clear D gene. Sequencing was done on a sample of naive CD8+ T cells sorted from blood. The clonotype was recovered from a man aged 25 to 45 in good health. CDR3 nucleotide sequence: TGTGCCAGCAGCTTCTCTCAGAGCTCCTACAATGAGCAGTTCTTC. Translated, it gives CASSFSQSSYNEQFF.